The T cell receptor (beta chain) under discussion was sequenced for a study of siplizumab effects on memory and regulatory T cells. Every sample had 95,000 to 100,000 of its TCR templates assayed. The table came from immunoSEQ multiplex PCR; TCRdb's copy has only in-frame clones and leaves some out. The repertoire holds 70,000 or so clones, with 88% as singletons. Trimming stripped 4 bases from V and 0 bases from J, with 13 bases between. The CDR3 runs to 15 residues. Germline CDR1 SGHKS, CDR2 YYEKEE (reference sequence). Worth noting for this clone: The antigen is unknown.

Study results and limitations: Sequences below about 10^-5 frequency were poorly captured, and few alloreactive clones mapped to unstimulated subsets. A major contribution to the alloresponse seemed to be made by naive T cells, which seemed more diverse than memory cells.

The receptor's source is a human donor in good health. This chain uses TRBV5-5 with TRBJ1-1, with D possibly TRBD1 on 5 matching bases. The source material was Tregs sorted from blood. As DNA, the CDR3 is TGTGCCAGCAGCCCCCTGGGGGGGATGAACACTGAAGCTTTCTTT. This gives the protein CASSPLGGMNTEAFF. Based on the CDR3 plus reference TRBV5-5 and TRBJ1-1, the full variable domain is DAGVTQSPTHLIKTRGQQVTLRCSPISGHKSVSWYQQVLGQGPQFIFQYYEKEERGRGNFPDRFSARQFPNYSSELNVNALLLGDSALYLCASSPLGGMNTEAFFGQGTRLTVV.